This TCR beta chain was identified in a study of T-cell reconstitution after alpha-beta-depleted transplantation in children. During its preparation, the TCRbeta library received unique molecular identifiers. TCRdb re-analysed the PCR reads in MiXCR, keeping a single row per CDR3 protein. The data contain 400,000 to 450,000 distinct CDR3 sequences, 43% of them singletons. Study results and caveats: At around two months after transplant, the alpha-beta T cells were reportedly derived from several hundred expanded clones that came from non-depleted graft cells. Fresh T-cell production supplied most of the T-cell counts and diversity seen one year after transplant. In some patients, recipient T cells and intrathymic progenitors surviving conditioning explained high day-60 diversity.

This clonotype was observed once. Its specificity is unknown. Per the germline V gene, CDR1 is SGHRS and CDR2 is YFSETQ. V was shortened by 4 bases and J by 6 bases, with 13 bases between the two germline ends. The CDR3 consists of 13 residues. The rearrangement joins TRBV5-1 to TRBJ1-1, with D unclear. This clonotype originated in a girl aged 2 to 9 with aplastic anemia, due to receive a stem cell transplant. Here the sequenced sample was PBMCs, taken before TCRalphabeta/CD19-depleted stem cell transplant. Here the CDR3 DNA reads TGCGCCAGCAGCCTCTCGGAGGTATCTGAAGCTTTCTTT. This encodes CASSLSEVSEAFF.